The entry that follows covers one T cell receptor beta chain sequence. The conserved phenylalanine or tryptophan is not found at the CDR3 terminus, so this likely reflects a read error. This sample stems from a study of blood T cell repertoires in COVID-19. Measured with immunoSEQ multiplex PCR; TCRdb has only the in-frame clones, and not every one. This repertoire shows about 110,000 clones, 80% to 90% found once; its top ten account for roughly 32%. Germline V CDR1 and CDR2: LNHDA, SQIVND (reference sequence). Trimming stripped 3 bases from V and 1 base from J, with 9 bases between. The CDR3 is 14 residues long.

The chain uses TRBV19 and TRBJ1-1; no firm D call. Sequencing was done on a sample of peripheral blood. This TCR derives from a woman older than 75 with acute or convalescent COVID-19. The CDR3 is CASSIRTGNTEAFL. DNA of the CDR3: TGTGCCAGTAGTATCCGGACGGGGAACACTGAAGCTTTCCTT.